Listed here are 27 T cell receptor beta chains from one sample, sequenced in a study of cytomegalovirus exposure and HLA in healthy donors. Data came from immunoSEQ multiplex PCR; TCRdb stores just in-frame clones and leaves some out. The sample holds approximately 88,000 clones, roughly 96% seen once. The specimen sequenced was PBMCs. These receptors originate from a woman under 30 in good health and CMV-seronegative.

J is TRBJ2-7 and V is TRBV11-2, with 8 bases identical to TRBD2. CDR3 length equals 17 residues. Germline CDR1 is SGHAT and CDR2 is FQNNGV. V dropped 3 bases and J dropped 2; count of bases not matched to a gene: 12. The CDR3 sequence is CASSFRLAGGYPYEQYF. CDR3 nucleotide sequence: TGTGCCAGCAGCTTCAGGTTGGCGGGAGGTTATCCCTACGAGCAGTACTTC. Complete variable domain (other parts from reference TRBV11-2 and TRBJ2-7): EAGVAQSPRYKIIEKRQSVAFWCNPISGHATLYWYQQILGQGPKLLIQFQNNGVVDDSQLPKDRFSAERLKGVDSTLKIQPAKLEDSAVYLCASSFRLAGGYPYEQYFGPGTRLTVT.

The V call is TRBV6-5, the J call TRBJ2-7, with D possibly matching TRBD1 (6 bases). CDR1 and CDR2 (germline): MNHEY, SVGAGI. V dropped 6 bases and J dropped 3 bases, with 18 bases sitting between them. CDR3 length: 15 residues. The CDR3 sequence: CASSPDRGGNYEQYF. The CDR3 DNA reads as TGTGCCAGCAGCCCTGACCGAGGGGGAAACTACGAGCAGTACTTC.

The genes are TRBV6-1 and TRBJ2-1, with 7 bases aligning to TRBD1. The length of the CDR3 is 16 residues. Trimming removed 2 bases from V and 6 bases from J; junction bases left unmatched: 10. Germline V gene sequence: CDR1 MNHNS, CDR2 SASEGT. CDR3 in DNA: TGTGCCAGCAGTGAAATAGGGACAGCTACGTCCAATGAGCAGTTCTTC. Translation gives CASSEIGTATSNEQFF.

V usage is TRBV9 and J usage is TRBJ2-4, with 7 bases matching TRBD1. The CDR3 consists of 13 residues. Germline CDR1 is SGDLS and CDR2 is YYNGEE. The junction had 6 bases not matched to a gene; V was cut back by 4 bases and J by 8 bases. The CDR3 loop reads CASSNRQGYIQYF. DNA for the CDR3: TGTGCCAGCAGCAATCGACAGGGCTACATTCAGTACTTC.

V and J are TRBV4-1 and TRBJ2-5; no definite D call. Germline V CDR1 and CDR2: MGHRA, YSYEKL. CDR3 length equals 14 residues. Trimming shortened V by 3 bases and J by 2 bases, and 10 bases separated the two germline ends. The CDR3 loop reads CASSQTGIQETQYF. For the CDR3, the DNA is TGCGCCAGCAGCCAGACGGGTATACAAGAGACCCAGTACTTC.

The rearrangement links TRBV18 to TRBJ2-2; 8 bases map to TRBD2. Trimming removed 3 bases from V and 6 bases from J; junction bases left unmatched: 9. Per the germline V gene, CDR1 is KGHSH and CDR2 is LQKENI. CDR3 size: 16 residues. The CDR3 protein is CASSPSGTSGAGELFF. In DNA form, the CDR3 reads TGTGCCAGCTCACCTTCCGGGACTAGTGGGGCCGGGGAGCTGTTTTTT.

The chain links TRBV19 to TRBJ2-1; D is unclear. CDR1 and CDR2 from the germline V gene are LNHDA and SQIVND (reference sequence). Trimming pared 7 bases from V and 0 bases from J, leaving 13 bases between. This CDR3 has 15 residues. For the CDR3, the DNA is TGTGCCAGTACAATAGCATCACGCTCCTACAATGAGCAGTTCTTC. As protein: CASTIASRSYNEQFF.

This rearrangement joins TRBV28 to TRBJ1-5, with unresolved D. The CDR3 consists of 17 residues. V was shortened by 2 bases and J by 0 bases, with 14 bases between the two germline ends. Germline V gives CDR1 MDHEN, CDR2 SYDVKM. CDR3 in DNA: TGTGCCAGCAGTTTAGAACAGCAAAGGTATAGCAATCAGCCCCAGCATTTT. Protein product: CASSLEQQRYSNQPQHF. Supplemented by reference TRBV28 and TRBJ1-5, the full variable domain reads DVKVTQSSRYLVKRTGEKVFLECVQDMDHENMFWYRQDPGLGLRLIYFSYDVKMKEKGDIPEGYSVSREKKERFSLILESASTNQTSMYLCASSLEQQRYSNQPQHFGDGTRLSIL.

The genes are TRBV5-1 and TRBJ1-1; no clear D. This CDR3 is 13 amino acids long. Trimming took off 4 bases at V and 9 bases at J, with 16 bases between the two ends. In germline, CDR1 is SGHRS, CDR2 YFSETQ. This chain's CDR3 is CASSPVPGRKAFF. The CDR3 DNA is TGCGCCAGCAGCCCTGTGCCGGGGAGGAAAGCTTTCTTT.

The DNA for the CDR3 is TGTGCCAGCAGCTTAAACCGGCAAACAGGGGCTAACTATGGCTACACCTTC. Protein sequence: CASSLNRQTGANYGYTF. The chain uses TRBV7-9 and TRBJ1-2, with TRBD1 matching over 7 bases. Germline values: CDR1 SEHNR, CDR2 FQNEAQ (reference sequence). This CDR3 comprises 17 residues. With V trimmed by 2 bases and J by 0 bases, 9 bases remained unmatched.

This rearrangement joins TRBV14 to TRBJ2-5; D remains unclear. Trimming removed 0 bases from V and 4 bases from J, with 3 bases in between. The CDR3 sequence is 12 residues long. From germline, CDR1 is SGHDN and CDR2 FVKESK. Here the CDR3 reads CASSQDSETQYF. For the CDR3, the DNA is TGTGCCAGCAGCCAAGACTCAGAGACCCAGTACTTC.

This chain links TRBV2 with TRBJ1-5, with D possibly being TRBD1 (6 bases). Trimming took 8 bases from V and 5 from J, leaving 16 bases between them. Germline values: CDR1 SNHLY, CDR2 FYNNEI. CDR3 length: 14 residues. CDR3 coding DNA: TGTGCCAGCCGGGACACCCTCGGGGATCAGCCCCAGCATTTT. This gives the protein CASRDTLGDQPQHF. The whole variable domain, filled in from reference TRBV2 and TRBJ1-5, reads EPEVTQTPSHQVTQMGQEVILRCVPISNHLYFYWYRQILGQKVEFLVSFYNNEISEKSEIFDDQFSVERPDGSNFTLKIRSTKLEDSAMYFCASRDTLGDQPQHFGDGTRLSIL.

The J gene is TRBJ2-2, the V gene TRBV27; 7 bases map to TRBD2. Trimming took 5 bases from V and 6 from J; bases not matched to a gene: 12. There are 16 residues in the CDR3. Per germline, CDR1 MNHEY and CDR2 SMNVEV (reference sequence). This CDR3 is CASSNEGRVLAGELFF. The CDR3 DNA reads as TGTGCCAGCAGTAACGAGGGGAGGGTTCTAGCCGGGGAGCTGTTTTTT.

CDR3 in DNA: TGTGCCATCAGTAGCGGGGTCTCTGGAAACACCATATATTTT. Translating gives CAISSGVSGNTIYF. V gene TRBV10-3 combines with J gene TRBJ1-3; D is ambiguous. Germline CDR1 and CDR2: ENHRY and SYGVKD. The CDR3 consists of 14 residues. The ends were cut back, 5 bases at V and 0 bases at J, with 8 bases in the middle.

The chain recombines TRBV2 with TRBJ2-5; 9 nucleotides match TRBD1. Germline V gene lookup returns CDR1 SNHLY and CDR2 FYNNEI. The V and J ends lost 6 bases and 0 bases, in that order; junction bases with no gene match: 11. The CDR3 sequence is 17 residues long. The CDR3 coding sequence is TGTGCCAGCAGCGACCCGGGACAGGGCTGGGACCAAGAGACCCAGTACTTC. Its protein is CASSDPGQGWDQETQYF.

The CDR3 loop reads CASSFKTSGNNEQFF. In DNA, the CDR3 is TGCGCCAGCAGCTTCAAGACTAGCGGGAACAATGAGCAGTTCTTC. V gene TRBV5-1 combines with J gene TRBJ2-1, with 11 bases fitting TRBD2. Germline V gives CDR1 SGHRS, CDR2 YFSETQ. This CDR3 has 15 amino acids. J lost 5 bases, V lost 2 bases, and 3 bases had no gene match.

In this sample, this clone turned up once. This chain joins TRBV19 and TRBJ2-7; TRBD2 agrees at 7 bases. CDR3 length: 15 residues. The V gene's germline CDR1 is LNHDA and CDR2 SQIVND (reference sequence). After removal of 3 bases from V and 0 bases from J, the junction contained 5 bases not matched to a gene. CDR3 amino acids: CASSMGGTLSYEQYF. The CDR3 nucleotides read TGTGCCAGTAGTATGGGAGGGACTCTCTCCTACGAGCAGTACTTC.

V gene TRBV19 combines with J gene TRBJ2-1; perhaps TRBD2 as D (6 bases). Germline V gene sequence: CDR1 LNHDA, CDR2 SQIVND (reference sequence). Trimming removed 7 bases at V and 2 bases at J, with 27 bases between. CDR3 length: 19 residues. CDR3 nucleotides: TGTGCCAGTATTCCAACCCCGACTAGTGGCCTAAGTCCCTACAATGAGCAGTTCTTC. Its protein is CASIPTPTSGLSPYNEQFF.

V is TRBV5-6 and J is TRBJ2-7; D remains ambiguous. V lost 3 bases and J 4 bases, leaving 11 bases between the germline ends. Germline V gives CDR1 SGHDT, CDR2 YYEEEE. This CDR3 has 13 amino acids. This chain's CDR3 is CASSSPPRYEQYF. The CDR3 DNA reads TGTGCCAGCAGCTCTCCCCCGCGATACGAGCAGTACTTC.

V and J are TRBV5-6 and TRBJ1-5; 10 nucleotides match TRBD1. The ends lost 0 bases at V and 6 bases at J; junction bases unmatched: 3. Germline CDR1 and CDR2: SGHDT and YYEEEE. The CDR3 is made up of 15 amino acids. CDR3 sequence (DNA): TGTGCCAGCAGCTTGGACGGGACAGGGGCTCAGCCCCAGCATTTT. Its translation: CASSLDGTGAQPQHF.

The sample holds one count of this clone. The chain recombines TRBV6-5 with TRBJ1-2, with 7 bases identical to TRBD1. The germline V gene has CDR1 MNHEY and CDR2 SVGAGI. The CDR3 sequence is 15 residues long. V lost 2 bases to trimming and J lost 8 bases; unmatched junction nucleotides: 11. The CDR3: CASSYGQAQAGGYTF. In DNA, the CDR3 is TGTGCCAGCAGTTACGGACAGGCCCAGGCGGGGGGCTACACCTTC.

The chain is built from TRBV9 and TRBJ1-1; 8 bases match TRBD1. V gave up 4 bases and J gave up 0 bases; unmatched junction bases: 5. The V gene's germline CDR1 is SGDLS and CDR2 YYNGEE. The CDR3 is made up of 15 amino acids. Here the CDR3 reads CASSPETGVNTEAFF. In nucleotides, the CDR3 is TGTGCCAGCAGCCCCGAGACAGGGGTGAACACTGAAGCTTTCTTT. The full variable domain, its missing parts supplied by reference TRBV9 and TRBJ1-1, is DSGVTQTPKHLITATGQRVTLRCSPRSGDLSVYWYQQSLDQGLQFLIQYYNGEERAKGNILERFSAQQFPDLHSELNLSSLELGDSALYFCASSPETGVNTEAFFGQGTRLTVV.

The chain uses TRBV2 and TRBJ2-1; 14 bases map to TRBD2. The CDR3 is made up of 17 amino acids. In germline, CDR1 is SNHLY, CDR2 FYNNEI. The junction had 15 bases not matched to a gene; V was cut back by 7 bases and J by 10 bases. The CDR3 loop reads CASKLRWTSGRQLEQFF. CDR3 in DNA: TGTGCCAGCAAACTAAGGTGGACTAGCGGGAGGCAATTGGAGCAGTTCTTC. Based on the CDR3 plus reference TRBV2 and TRBJ2-1, the full variable domain is EPEVTQTPSHQVTQMGQEVILRCVPISNHLYFYWYRQILGQKVEFLVSFYNNEISEKSEIFDDQFSVERPDGSNFTLKIRSTKLEDSAMYFCASKLRWTSGRQLEQFFGPGTRLTVL.

J is TRBJ2-7 and V is TRBV18; 10 positions match TRBD2. The CDR3 runs to 16 residues. J lost 2 bases, V lost 2 bases, and 6 bases had no gene match. Germline V lookup: CDR1 KGHSH, CDR2 LQKENI. Here the CDR3 DNA reads TGTGCCAGCTCACCAGATGGGCTAGCGGGAGCCTACGAGCAGTACTTC. Its protein product is CASSPDGLAGAYEQYF.

The J gene is TRBJ1-1, the V gene TRBV2, with D perhaps TRBD1 (5 bases). Germline V gene data show CDR1 as SNHLY and CDR2 as FYNNEI. With 4 bases removed from V and 3 bases from J, the gap between germline ends came to 9 bases. The CDR3 has 13 amino acids. CDR3 sequence (DNA): TGTGCCAGCAGTGGGGCGGGGGACACTGAAGCTTTCTTT. Protein: CASSGAGDTEAFF.

This rearrangement joins TRBV7-2 to TRBJ2-7, with TRBD1 matching over 8 bases. The CDR3 has 14 amino acids. CDR1 is SGHTA, CDR2 FQGNSA, per germline. The V segment lost 5 bases and the J segment 5 bases; nucleotides outside the gene matches: 8. The CDR3 coding sequence is TGTGCCAGCAGCAACCGGGACAGGACTGACGAGCAGTACTTC. Its protein product is CASSNRDRTDEQYF.

V gene TRBV14 combines with J gene TRBJ2-4, with 10 bases that match TRBD1. J was trimmed by 8 bases and V by 6 bases; bases with no gene match: 16. Germline values: CDR1 SGHDN, CDR2 FVKESK. CDR3 length equals 17 residues. For the CDR3, the DNA is TGTGCCAGCAGTCACCGGAATCGGACAGGGGGTGTGGACATTCAGTACTTC. Its translation is CASSHRNRTGGVDIQYF.